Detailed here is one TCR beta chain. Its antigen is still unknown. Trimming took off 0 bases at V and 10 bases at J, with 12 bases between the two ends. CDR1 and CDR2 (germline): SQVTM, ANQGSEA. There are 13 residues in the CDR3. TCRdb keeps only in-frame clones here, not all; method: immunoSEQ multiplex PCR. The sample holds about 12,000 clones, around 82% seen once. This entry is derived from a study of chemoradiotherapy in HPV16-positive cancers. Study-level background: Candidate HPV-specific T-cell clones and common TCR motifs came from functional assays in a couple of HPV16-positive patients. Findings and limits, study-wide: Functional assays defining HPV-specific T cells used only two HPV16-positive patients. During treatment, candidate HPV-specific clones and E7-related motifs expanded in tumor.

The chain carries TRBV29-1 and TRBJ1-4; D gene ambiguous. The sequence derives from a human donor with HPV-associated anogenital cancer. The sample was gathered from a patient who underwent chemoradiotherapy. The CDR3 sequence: CSVEDEERRKLFF. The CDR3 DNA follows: TGCAGCGTTGAAGATGAAGAAAGGCGAAAACTGTTTTTT.